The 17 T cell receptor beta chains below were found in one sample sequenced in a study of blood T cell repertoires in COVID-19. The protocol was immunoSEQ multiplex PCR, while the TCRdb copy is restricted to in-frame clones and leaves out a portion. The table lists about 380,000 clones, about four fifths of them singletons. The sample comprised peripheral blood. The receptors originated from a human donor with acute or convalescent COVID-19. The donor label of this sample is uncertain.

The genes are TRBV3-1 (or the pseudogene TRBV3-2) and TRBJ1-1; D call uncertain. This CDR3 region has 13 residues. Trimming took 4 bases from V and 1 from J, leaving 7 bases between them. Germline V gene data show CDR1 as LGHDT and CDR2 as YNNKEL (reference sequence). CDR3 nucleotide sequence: TGTGCCAGCAGCCTGAGACAGAACACTGAAGCTTTCTTT. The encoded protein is CASSLRQNTEAFF.

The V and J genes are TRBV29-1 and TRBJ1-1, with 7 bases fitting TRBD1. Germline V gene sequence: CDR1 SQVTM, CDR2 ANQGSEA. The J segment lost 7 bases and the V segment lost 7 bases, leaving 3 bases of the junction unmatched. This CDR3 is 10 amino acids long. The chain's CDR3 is CSARGVEAFF. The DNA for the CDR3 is TGCAGCGCCAGGGGGGTTGAAGCTTTCTTT.

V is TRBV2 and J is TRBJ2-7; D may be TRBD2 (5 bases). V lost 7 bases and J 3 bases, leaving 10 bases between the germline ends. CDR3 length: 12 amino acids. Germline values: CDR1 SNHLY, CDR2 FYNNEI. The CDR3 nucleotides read TGTGCCAGCATGAGCGGAGGCTACGAGCAGTACTTC. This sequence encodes CASMSGGYEQYF.

The CDR3 loop reads CASRSSGGRTGEEFF. Here the CDR3 DNA reads TGTGCCAGCAGATCCTCAGGGGGACGGACAGGGGAGGAGTTCTTC. The chain joins TRBV3-1 (or the pseudogene TRBV3-2) to TRBJ2-1; TRBD1 aligns across 9 bases. The CDR3 consists of 15 residues. CDR1 and CDR2 (germline): LGHDT, YNNKEL (reference sequence). Germline trimming cut 6 bases from V and 14 bases from J; bases unmatched to any gene: 17.

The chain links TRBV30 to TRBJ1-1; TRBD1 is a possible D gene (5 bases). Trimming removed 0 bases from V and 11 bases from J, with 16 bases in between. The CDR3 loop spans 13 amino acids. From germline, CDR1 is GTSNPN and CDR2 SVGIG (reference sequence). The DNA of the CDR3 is TGTGCCTGGAGTGTAGCGGTCCGGGGGTGGGCTTTCTTT. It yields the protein CAWSVAVRGWAFF.

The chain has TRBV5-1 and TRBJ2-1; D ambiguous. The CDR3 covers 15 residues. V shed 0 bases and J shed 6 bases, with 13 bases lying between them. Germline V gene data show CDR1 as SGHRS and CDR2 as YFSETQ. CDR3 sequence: CASSLGDTPGNEQFF. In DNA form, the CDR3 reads TGCGCCAGCAGCTTGGGAGATACTCCCGGCAATGAGCAGTTCTTC.

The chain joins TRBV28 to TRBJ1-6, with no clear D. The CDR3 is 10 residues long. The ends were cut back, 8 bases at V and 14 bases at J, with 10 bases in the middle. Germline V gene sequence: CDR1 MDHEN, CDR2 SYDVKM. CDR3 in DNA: TGTGCCAGCCTCGGGAGGGCCCTCCACTTT. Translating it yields CASLGRALHF.

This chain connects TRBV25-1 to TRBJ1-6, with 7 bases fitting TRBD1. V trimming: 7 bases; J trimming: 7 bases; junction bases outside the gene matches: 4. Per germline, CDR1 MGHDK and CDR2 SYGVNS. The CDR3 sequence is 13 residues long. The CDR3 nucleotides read TGTGCCAGCACTTCACAGGGGAATTCACCCCTCCACTTT. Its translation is CASTSQGNSPLHF.

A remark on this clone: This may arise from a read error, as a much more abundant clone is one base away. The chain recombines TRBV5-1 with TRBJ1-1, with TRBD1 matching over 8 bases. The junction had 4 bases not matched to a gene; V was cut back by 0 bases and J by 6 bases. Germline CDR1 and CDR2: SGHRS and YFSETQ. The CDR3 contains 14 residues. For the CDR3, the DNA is TGCGCCAGCAGCTTGGGGACAGGGAGGGCTGAAGCTTTCTTT. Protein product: CASSLGTGRAEAFF.

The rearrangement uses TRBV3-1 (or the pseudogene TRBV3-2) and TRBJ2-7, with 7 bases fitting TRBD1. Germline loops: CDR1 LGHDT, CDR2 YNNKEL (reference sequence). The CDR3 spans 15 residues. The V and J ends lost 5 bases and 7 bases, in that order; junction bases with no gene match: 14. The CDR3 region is CASSFRDRRSAEQYF. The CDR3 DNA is TGTGCCAGCAGCTTCCGGGACAGACGTTCTGCGGAGCAGTACTTC.

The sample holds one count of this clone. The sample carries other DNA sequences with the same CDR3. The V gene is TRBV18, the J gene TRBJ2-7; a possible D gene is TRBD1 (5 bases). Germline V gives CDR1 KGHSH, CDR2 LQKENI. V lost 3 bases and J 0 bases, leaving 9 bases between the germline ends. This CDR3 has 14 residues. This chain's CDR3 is CASSPQGFSYEQYF. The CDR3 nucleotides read TGTGCCAGCTCACCGCAGGGATTCTCCTACGAGCAGTACTTC.

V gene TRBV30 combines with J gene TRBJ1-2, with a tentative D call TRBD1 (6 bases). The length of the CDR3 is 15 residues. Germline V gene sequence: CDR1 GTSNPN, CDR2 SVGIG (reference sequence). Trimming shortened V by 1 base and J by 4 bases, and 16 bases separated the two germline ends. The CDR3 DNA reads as TGTGCCTGGAGTGCCAAGCGGGGGGCGGGCTATGGCTACACCTTC. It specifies CAWSAKRGAGYGYTF.

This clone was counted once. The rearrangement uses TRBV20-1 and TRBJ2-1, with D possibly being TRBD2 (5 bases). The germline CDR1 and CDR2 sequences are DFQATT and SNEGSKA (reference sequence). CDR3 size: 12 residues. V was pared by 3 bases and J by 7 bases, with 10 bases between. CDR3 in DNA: TGCAGTGCTAGTCGAGCGGTTAATGAGCAGTTCTTC. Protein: CSASRAVNEQFF.

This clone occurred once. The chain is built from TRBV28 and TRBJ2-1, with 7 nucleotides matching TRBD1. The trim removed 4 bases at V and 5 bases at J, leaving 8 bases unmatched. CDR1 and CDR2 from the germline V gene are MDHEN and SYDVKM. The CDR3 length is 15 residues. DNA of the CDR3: TGTGCCAGCAGTTCCCCCCGGGACAGAGACAATGAGCAGTTCTTC. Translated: CASSSPRDRDNEQFF.

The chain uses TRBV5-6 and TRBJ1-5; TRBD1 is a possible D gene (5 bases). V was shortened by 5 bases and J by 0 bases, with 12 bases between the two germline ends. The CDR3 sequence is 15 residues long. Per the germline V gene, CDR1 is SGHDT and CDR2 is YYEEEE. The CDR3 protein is CASRQGGNSNQPQHF. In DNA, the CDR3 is TGTGCCAGCAGGCAGGGCGGCAATAGCAATCAGCCCCAGCATTTT.

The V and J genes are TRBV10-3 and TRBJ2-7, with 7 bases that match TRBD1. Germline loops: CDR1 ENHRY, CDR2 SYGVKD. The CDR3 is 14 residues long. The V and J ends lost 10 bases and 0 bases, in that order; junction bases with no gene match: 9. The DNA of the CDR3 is TGTGCCACTAAACCGGGACAGAGCTCCTACGAGCAGTACTTC. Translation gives CATKPGQSSYEQYF.

The CDR3 DNA is TGTGCCAGCAGCTTAGATGGGACTAGAGTTCGCGAGCAGTACTTC. Its protein is CASSLDGTRVREQYF. The chain uses TRBV7-2 and TRBJ2-7; 8 bases fit TRBD2. The V gene's germline CDR1 is SGHTA and CDR2 FQGNSA. Germline trimming cut 1 base from V and 6 bases from J; bases unmatched to any gene: 8. The CDR3 contains 15 residues. Combining the CDR3 with reference TRBV7-2 and TRBJ2-7 gives the whole variable domain GAGVSQSPSNKVTEKGKDVELRCDPISGHTALYWYRQSLGQGLEFLIYFQGNSAPDKSGLPSDRFSAERTGGSVSTLTIQRTQQEDSAVYLCASSLDGTRVREQYFGPGTRLTVT.